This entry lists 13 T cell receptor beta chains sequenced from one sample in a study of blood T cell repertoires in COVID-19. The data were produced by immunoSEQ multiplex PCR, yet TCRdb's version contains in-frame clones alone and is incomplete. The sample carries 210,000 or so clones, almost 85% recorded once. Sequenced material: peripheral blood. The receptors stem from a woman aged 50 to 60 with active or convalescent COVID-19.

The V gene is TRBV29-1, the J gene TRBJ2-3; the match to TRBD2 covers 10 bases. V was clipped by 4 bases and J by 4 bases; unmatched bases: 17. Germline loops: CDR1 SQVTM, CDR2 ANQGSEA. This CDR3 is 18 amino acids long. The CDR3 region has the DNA TGCAGCGTTGTTCCCTTCGGGTCTAGCGGGAGTGTCGCAGATACGCAGTATTTT. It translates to CSVVPFGSSGSVADTQYF.

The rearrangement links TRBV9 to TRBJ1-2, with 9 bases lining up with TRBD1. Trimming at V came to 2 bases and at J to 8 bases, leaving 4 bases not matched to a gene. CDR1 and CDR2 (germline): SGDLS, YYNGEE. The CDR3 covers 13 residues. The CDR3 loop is CASSVGQGFGYTF. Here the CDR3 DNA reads TGTGCCAGCAGCGTGGGACAGGGCTTCGGCTACACCTTC.

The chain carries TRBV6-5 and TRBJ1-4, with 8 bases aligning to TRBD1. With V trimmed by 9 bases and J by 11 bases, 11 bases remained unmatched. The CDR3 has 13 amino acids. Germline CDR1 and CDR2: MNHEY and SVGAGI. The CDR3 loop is CARGGQGGWKLFF. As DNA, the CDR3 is TGTGCCAGGGGAGGACAGGGAGGTTGGAAACTGTTTTTT.

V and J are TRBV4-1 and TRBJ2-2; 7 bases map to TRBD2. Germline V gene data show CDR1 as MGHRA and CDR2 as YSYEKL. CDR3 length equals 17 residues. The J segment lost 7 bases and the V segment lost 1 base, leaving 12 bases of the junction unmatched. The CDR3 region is CASSQGRAGRRGGELFF. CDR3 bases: TGCGCCAGCAGCCAAGGCCGAGCGGGGAGGAGAGGCGGGGAGCTGTTTTTT.

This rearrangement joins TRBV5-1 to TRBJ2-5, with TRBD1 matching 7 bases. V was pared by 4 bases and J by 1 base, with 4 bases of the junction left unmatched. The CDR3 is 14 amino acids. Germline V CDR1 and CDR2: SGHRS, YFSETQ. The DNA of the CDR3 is TGCGCCAGCAGCCCGAGACAGGGCCAAGAGACCCAGTACTTC. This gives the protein CASSPRQGQETQYF.

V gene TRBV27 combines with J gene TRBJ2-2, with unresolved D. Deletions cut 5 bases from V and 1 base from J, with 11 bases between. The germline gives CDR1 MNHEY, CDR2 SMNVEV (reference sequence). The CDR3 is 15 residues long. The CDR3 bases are TGTGCCAGCAGTCCACAATGGAGGAACACCGGGGAGCTGTTTTTT. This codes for CASSPQWRNTGELFF.

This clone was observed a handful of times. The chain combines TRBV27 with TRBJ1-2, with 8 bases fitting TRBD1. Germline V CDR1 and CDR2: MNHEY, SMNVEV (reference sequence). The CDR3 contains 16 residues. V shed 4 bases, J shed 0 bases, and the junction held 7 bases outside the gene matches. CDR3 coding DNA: TGTGCCAGCAGTTCTAGCCGGACAGGGCCTAACTATGGCTACACCTTC. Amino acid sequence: CASSSSRTGPNYGYTF.

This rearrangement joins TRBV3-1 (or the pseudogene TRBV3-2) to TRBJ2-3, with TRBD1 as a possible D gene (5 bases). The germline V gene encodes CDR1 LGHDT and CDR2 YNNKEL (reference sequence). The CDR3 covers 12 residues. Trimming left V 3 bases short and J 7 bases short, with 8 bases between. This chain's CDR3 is CASSHTGNTQYF. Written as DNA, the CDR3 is TGTGCCAGCAGCCACACAGGTAATACGCAGTATTTT.

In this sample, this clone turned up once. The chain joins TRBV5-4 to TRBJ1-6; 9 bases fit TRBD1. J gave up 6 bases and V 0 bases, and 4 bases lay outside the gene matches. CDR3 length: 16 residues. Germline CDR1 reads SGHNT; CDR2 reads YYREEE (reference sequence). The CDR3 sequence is CASSLAGDRANSPLHF. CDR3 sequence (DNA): TGTGCCAGCAGCTTGGCCGGGGACAGGGCTAATTCACCCCTCCACTTT.

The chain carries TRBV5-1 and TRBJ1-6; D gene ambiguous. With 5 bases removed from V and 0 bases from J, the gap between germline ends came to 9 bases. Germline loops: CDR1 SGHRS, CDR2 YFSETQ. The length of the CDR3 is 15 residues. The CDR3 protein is CASSKGSSYNSPLHF. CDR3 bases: TGCGCCAGCAGTAAAGGGAGCTCCTATAATTCACCCCTCCACTTT.

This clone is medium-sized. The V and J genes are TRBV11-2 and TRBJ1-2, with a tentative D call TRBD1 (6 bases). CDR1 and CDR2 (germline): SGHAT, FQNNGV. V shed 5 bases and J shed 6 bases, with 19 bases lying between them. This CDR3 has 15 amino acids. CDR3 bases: TGTGCCAGCAGCGCCGGGACGGCGGGGGGCCATGGCTACACCTTC. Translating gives CASSAGTAGGHGYTF.

The CDR3 DNA is TGTGCCACCGCCCAATCGGACTACGACCAAGAGACCCAGTACTTC. Residues: CATAQSDYDQETQYF. The chain has TRBV24-1 and TRBJ2-5, with D maybe TRBD2 (6 bases). Trimming left V 9 bases short and J 0 bases short, with 16 bases between. CDR3 length: 15 amino acids. Germline V CDR1 and CDR2: KGHDR, SFDVKD.

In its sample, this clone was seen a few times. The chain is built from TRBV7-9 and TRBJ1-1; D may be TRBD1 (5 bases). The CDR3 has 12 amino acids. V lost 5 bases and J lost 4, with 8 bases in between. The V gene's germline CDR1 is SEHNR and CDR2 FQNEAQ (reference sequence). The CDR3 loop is CASSRGGTEAFF. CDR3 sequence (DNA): TGTGCCAGCAGCAGGGGAGGCACTGAAGCTTTCTTT.